This T cell receptor beta chain came from a study of Graves' ophthalmopathy and Graves' hyperthyroidism. The sample holds a few counts of this clonotype. For repertoire sequencing, the TCR beta CDR3 regions were amplified from RNA transcripts. First-round RT-PCR with HTBI primers preceded a second-round multiplex PCR. TCRdb ran MiXCR on the multiplex PCR reads and lists one entry per CDR3 protein. The table has almost 750,000 distinct CDR3 sequences, around 40% seen once; the top ten hold approximately 43%. Ophthalmopathy was moderately-to-severely active, CAS at least 3, NOSPECS at least 4, lasting under 3 months. The starting material, over 8.5 ml of fresh peripheral blood, provided the PBMCs. The sample taken for sequencing was peripheral blood. The sequence was collected from an adult man with Graves' ophthalmopathy.

CDR3 loop: CASMYRGISTEAFF. In DNA form, the CDR3 reads TGTGCCAGTATGTATCGGGGGATAAGCACTGAAGCTTTCTTT. V is TRBV19 and J is TRBJ1-1, with D perhaps matching TRBD1 (5 bases). Looked up from germline, CDR1 is LNHDA and CDR2 is SQIVND (reference sequence). V was shortened by 7 bases and J by 4 bases, with 16 bases between the two germline ends. The CDR3 covers 14 residues.